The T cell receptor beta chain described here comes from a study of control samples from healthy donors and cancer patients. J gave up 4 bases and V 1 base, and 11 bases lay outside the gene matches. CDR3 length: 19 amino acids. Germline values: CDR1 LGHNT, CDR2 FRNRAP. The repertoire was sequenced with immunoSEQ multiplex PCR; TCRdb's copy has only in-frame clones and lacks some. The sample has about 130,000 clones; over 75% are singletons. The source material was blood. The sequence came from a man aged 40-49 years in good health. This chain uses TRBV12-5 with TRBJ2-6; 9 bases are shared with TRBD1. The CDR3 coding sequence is TGTGCTAGTGGTTTGGGGCTTACGACAGGGGGGAACGGGGCCAACGTCCTGACTTTC. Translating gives CASGLGLTTGGNGANVLTF.